The 13 T cell receptor beta chains listed next were all sequenced from one sample in a study of post-analysis software for immune sequencing data. Findings and limits, study-wide: Comparison of patients with controls showed five TRBV segments more frequent in patients, TRBV5-6, TRBV5-1 and TRBV20-1 among them.

Sequencing libraries made from TCR beta cDNA carried unique molecular identifiers. One entry per CDR3 protein results from TCRdb running MiXCR on the PCR reads. The repertoire holds a few hundred thousand distinct CDR3 sequences, with under 40% as singletons. What these receptors recognize is not known. Sequenced material: blood. Every receptor here comes from a girl under 18 with multiple sclerosis.

A few counts support this clonotype. The chain uses TRBV7-8 and TRBJ2-3, with 13 bases aligning to TRBD2. The CDR3 is 15 amino acids. Germline V gene data show CDR1 as SGHVS and CDR2 as FQNEAQ. The V segment lost 5 bases and the J segment 6 bases; nucleotides outside the gene matches: 5. As DNA, the CDR3 is TGTGCCAGCAGCGGGACTAGCGGGGTCGGGGATACGCAGTATTTT. Its protein product is CASSGTSGVGDTQYF.

V and J are TRBV12-3 or TRBV12-4 and TRBJ2-3, with D possibly being TRBD1 or TRBD2 (5 bases each). There are 16 residues in the CDR3. V was clipped by 3 bases and J by 2 bases, with 15 bases between them. The CDR3, as DNA: TGTGCCAGCAGTTTTGAGGGGCTCCGATTCACAGATACGCAGTATTTT. Residues: CASSFEGLRFTDTQYF.

The chain recombines TRBV29-1 with TRBJ2-3; D perhaps matches TRBD1 (5 bases). Germline V gives CDR1 SQVTM, CDR2 ANQGSEA. V lost 7 bases to trimming and J lost 2 bases, with 13 bases between them. The CDR3 length is 13 residues. CDR3 in amino acids: CSARGANTDTQYF. CDR3 DNA: TGCAGCGCTCGTGGGGCTAACACAGATACGCAGTATTTT.

This clonotype was seen a handful of times. The chain joins TRBV20-1 to TRBJ2-1; no clear D gene. Trimming took off 0 bases at V and 9 bases at J, with 18 bases between the two ends. The CDR3 has 15 residues. Per the germline V gene, CDR1 is DFQATT and CDR2 is SNEGSKA (reference sequence). CDR3 DNA sequence: TGCAGTGCTAGAGATCTGAGTCGTAGCCCGATTGAGCAGTTCTTC. Amino acid sequence: CSARDLSRSPIEQFF.

The gene calls are TRBV29-1 and TRBJ2-5; D could derive from TRBD1 or TRBD2 (5 bases each). The ends were cut back, 6 bases at V and 2 bases at J, with 16 bases in the middle. The germline V gene has CDR1 SQVTM and CDR2 ANQGSEA. The CDR3 sequence is 14 residues long. The CDR3 region has the DNA TGCAGCGTAGAATCCGGGACGCAACAAGAGACCCAGTACTTC. This gives the protein CSVESGTQQETQYF.

This clonotype has just a few counts. Compared with germline, one end of the junction differs, possibly owing to a read error. The rearrangement uses TRBV7-2 and TRBJ2-5; a possible D gene is TRBD1 (5 bases). The V gene's germline CDR1 is SGHTA and CDR2 FQGNSA. The length of the CDR3 is 11 residues. The CDR3 reads CASSRQIQQYF. CDR3 nucleotide sequence: TGCGCCAGCAGCAGACAGATCCAGCAGTACTTC.

About this clonotype: An end of the junction differs from the germline gene, which may be a read error. V usage is TRBV3-1 and J usage is TRBJ2-7; D remains ambiguous. The germline V gene encodes CDR1 LGHDT and CDR2 YNNKEL (reference sequence). The CDR3 sequence is 12 residues long. CDR3 bases: TGTGCCAGCAGTCAAGGTGTACACGAGCAGTACTTC. It translates to CASSQGVHEQYF.

This clonotype was observed a few times. V usage is TRBV4-1 and J usage is TRBJ2-3; TRBD2 aligns across 11 bases. The CDR3 runs 19 residues. Germline lookup yields CDR1 MGHRA and CDR2 YSYEKL. Losses at the gene ends were 0 bases for V and 0 bases for J; bases not matched to a gene: 8. The CDR3 protein is CASSQDSSGGTFSTDTQYF. CDR3 DNA sequence: TGCGCCAGCAGCCAAGATTCTAGCGGGGGGACTTTTAGCACAGATACGCAGTATTTT.

This clonotype has more than one count but fewer than ten. This rearrangement joins TRBV5-5 to TRBJ1-1; tentatively, D is TRBD1 (5 bases). Trimming pared 1 base from V and 0 bases from J, leaving 19 bases between. Germline V gives CDR1 SGHKS, CDR2 YYEKEE (reference sequence). This CDR3 is 18 amino acids long. Here the CDR3 reads CASSLFLGLPGMNTEAFF. The CDR3, as DNA: TGTGCCAGCAGCTTGTTTCTAGGCTTGCCAGGGATGAACACTGAAGCTTTCTTT.

This clonotype was observed a few times. The CDR3 loop is CASSGYPANEQFF. CDR3 in DNA: TGCGCCAGCAGCGGGTATCCTGCGAATGAGCAGTTCTTC. J is TRBJ2-1 and V is TRBV5-1; no definite D call. Trimming shortened V by 4 bases and J by 7 bases, and 12 bases separated the two germline ends. There are 13 residues in the CDR3. Germline V gene sequence: CDR1 SGHRS, CDR2 YFSETQ. Supplemented by reference TRBV5-1 and TRBJ2-1, the full variable domain reads KAGVTQTPRYLIKTRGQQVTLSCSPISGHRSVSWYQQTPGQGLQFLFEYFSETQRNKGNFPGRFSGRQFSNSRSEMNVSTLELGDSALYLCASSGYPANEQFFGPGTRLTVL.

This clonotype was detected only a few times. This chain connects TRBV18 to TRBJ2-1; D is unclear. The CDR3 sequence is 14 residues long. The ends were cut back, 1 base at V and 5 bases at J, with 9 bases in the middle. The germline gives CDR1 KGHSH, CDR2 LQKENI. The CDR3 bases are TGTGCCAGCTCACCACGGCAGGTAGACAATGAGCAGTTCTTC. This translates into CASSPRQVDNEQFF.

This clonotype was seen more than once but under ten times. The V call is TRBV29-1, the J call TRBJ2-3; TRBD2 aligns across 9 bases. CDR3 length: 13 residues. Per germline, CDR1 SQVTM and CDR2 ANQGSEA. V gave up 3 bases and J gave up 6 bases; unmatched junction bases: 4. CDR3 loop: CSVERGGLDTQYF. CDR3 DNA: TGCAGCGTTGAGCGGGGGGGCCTCGATACGCAGTATTTT.

This clonotype has only a few counts. This chain connects TRBV18 to TRBJ1-1; no definite D call. Germline V gene sequence: CDR1 KGHSH, CDR2 LQKENI. Between the trimmed V and J ends, which lost 6 bases and 1 base, there was a span of 12 bases. CDR3 length: 14 residues. The CDR3 loop is CASSKADRNTEAFF. DNA of the CDR3: TGTGCCAGCTCTAAGGCCGATCGGAACACTGAAGCTTTCTTT.